This TCR beta chain originates from a study of CD8 T cells in Susac syndrome. V shed 6 bases and J shed 3 bases, with 12 bases lying between them. The CDR3 runs to 14 residues. Germline-derived CDR1 and CDR2 are SNHLY and FYNNEI. RNA was extracted with the RNeasy kit, and a quantity of roughly 0.5 to 1 ug was reverse transcribed using random hexamers. Via MiXCR, TCRdb re-called the immunoSEQ multiplex PCR reads, giving one row per CDR3 protein. The sample lists about 190,000 distinct CDR3 sequences, over 85% occurring once. This sequence was found in a human donor in good health. The chain couples TRBV2 to TRBJ1-5; D possibly corresponds to TRBD1 (6 bases). Source material: CD4+ T cells from PBMCs. The DNA for the CDR3 is TGTGCCAGCAGCGCTACAGGGATCAATCAGCCCCAGCATTTT. Its translation is CASSATGINQPQHF.